The 18 T cell receptor beta chains below were found in one sample sequenced in a study of cytomegalovirus exposure and HLA in healthy donors. 13 Jbeta primers and 60 Vbeta primers were used for the PCR. The protocol was immunoSEQ multiplex PCR, while the TCRdb copy is restricted to in-frame clones and leaves out a portion. The data hold a few hundred thousand clones, with 84% observed a single time. Material: PBMCs. The receptors were gathered from a woman between 40 and 50 years old in good health and CMV-seropositive.

In the case of this clone: One end of the junction is discordant with germline, which a read error may explain. V gene TRBV29-1 combines with J gene TRBJ1-5; the D is unclear. CDR1 SQVTM and CDR2 ANQGSEA come from the germline V gene. The CDR3 length is 13 residues. The CDR3 DNA sequence: TGCAGCGTTTCTCTTGGCGGCAATCAGCCCCGGCATTTT. Amino acids: CSVSLGGNQPRHF.

This chain links TRBV9 with TRBJ1-1; 10 bases match TRBD1. The germline V gene has CDR1 SGDLS and CDR2 YYNGEE. Trimming cost V 0 bases and J 5 bases; bases outside gene matches: 7. There are 16 residues in the CDR3. The CDR3 loop reads CASSVAPDRGITEAFF. CDR3 in DNA: TGTGCCAGCAGCGTAGCCCCGGACAGGGGGATTACTGAAGCTTTCTTT.

A few counts support this clone. The V and J genes are TRBV6-1 and TRBJ2-7, with TRBD1 as a possible D gene (6 bases). The V gene's germline CDR1 is MNHNS and CDR2 SASEGT. The germline V and J ends were trimmed by 2 bases and 2 bases, with 10 bases remaining between them. CDR3 size: 14 residues. CDR3 DNA: TGTGCCAGCAGTGAACGTTGGGACACCTACGAGCAGTACTTC. It encodes CASSERWDTYEQYF.

V and J are TRBV6-6 and TRBJ2-7; unclear D gene. CDR1 is MNHNY and CDR2 is SVGAGI in the germline V gene (reference sequence). The V end was cut by 4 bases, the J end by 1 base, with 8 bases between. This CDR3 is 13 amino acids long. Here the CDR3 reads CASSLPGSYEQYF. The CDR3 DNA is TGTGCCAGCAGTTTGCCGGGTTCCTACGAGCAGTACTTC.

On this clone itself: At one end the junction does not follow the germline gene, possibly because of a read error. The chain links TRBV5-4 to TRBJ2-6, with D perhaps TRBD1 (5 bases). There are 16 residues in the CDR3. Germline assignment: CDR1 SGHNT and CDR2 YYREEE (reference sequence). CDR3 amino acids: CASSLERDSGANGLTF. The CDR3 nucleotides are TGTGCCAGCAGCTTGGAGAGAGACTCTGGGGCCAACGGCCTGACTTTC.

Here the CDR3 DNA reads TGTGCCAGCAGTGACCAGACCCCCCTCGGGGAGCAGTACTTC. Its protein product is CASSDQTPLGEQYF. This sequence joins TRBV2 and TRBJ2-7; D is ambiguous. Deletions cut 3 bases from V and 7 bases from J, with 16 bases between. The CDR3 is 14 amino acids. In germline, CDR1 is SNHLY, CDR2 FYNNEI.

The CDR3 DNA is TGTGCCAGCAGCTTGAGACGGTTAGCGGGAGGTGAGACCCAGTACTTC. This sequence encodes CASSLRRLAGGETQYF. The chain recombines TRBV5-4 with TRBJ2-5; TRBD2 matches at 10 bases. Germline values: CDR1 SGHNT, CDR2 YYREEE (reference sequence). V gave up 1 base and J gave up 5 bases; unmatched junction bases: 8. CDR3 length: 16 amino acids.

CDR3 sequence reads: CATSSNYEQYF. In DNA form, the CDR3 reads TGTGCCACCAGCAGTAACTACGAGCAGTACTTC. The chain is built from TRBV15 and TRBJ2-7, with D unresolved. Germline V gene sequence: CDR1 LNHNV, CDR2 YYDKDF (reference sequence). This CDR3 comprises 11 residues. The V and J ends lost 3 bases and 3 bases respectively, with 3 bases between them.

This clone was counted between two and nine times. The chain links TRBV21-1 to TRBJ2-7; whether TRBD2, the table's D call, matches the DNA was not checked. TRBV21-1 is designated a pseudogene. The CDR3 extends over 19 amino acids. CDR3: CASSKRAGLAGVGSYEQYF. Here the CDR3 DNA reads TGTGCCAGCAGCAAGCGCGCGGGACTAGCGGGAGTAGGTTCCTACGAGCAGTACTTC.

The chain employs TRBV19 and TRBJ2-7, with 7 bases fitting TRBD2. This CDR3 is built from 14 residues. Germline V gives CDR1 LNHDA, CDR2 SQIVND (reference sequence). Trimming cost V 0 bases and J 1 base; bases outside gene matches: 0. CDR3 DNA sequence: TGTGCCAGTAGTATAGAGGGGGGGTCCTACGAGCAGTACTTC. Encoded protein: CASSIEGGSYEQYF.

A few counts support this clone. This sequence joins TRBV5-1 and TRBJ2-1; 8 bases map to TRBD2. V gave up 2 bases and J gave up 2 bases; unmatched junction bases: 3. The germline CDR1 and CDR2 sequences are SGHRS and YFSETQ. CDR3 length: 15 residues. The CDR3 sequence is CASSLSGGPYNEQFF. CDR3 DNA: TGCGCCAGCAGCTTATCGGGAGGGCCCTACAATGAGCAGTTCTTC.

In this sample, this clone turned up once. The chain has TRBV28 and TRBJ1-2, with D perhaps matching TRBD1 (6 bases). Trimming left V 3 bases short and J 7 bases short, with 15 bases between. The CDR3 has 14 amino acids. Looked up from germline, CDR1 is MDHEN and CDR2 is SYDVKM. The CDR3: CASSFGGGGGGYTF. The CDR3 DNA is TGTGCCAGCAGTTTTGGGGGCGGAGGCGGTGGCTACACCTTC.

There are a few counts of this clone. The chain has TRBV27 and TRBJ2-7; the match to TRBD1 covers 10 bases. The CDR3 has 17 residues. The trim removed 5 bases at V and 3 bases at J, leaving 13 bases unmatched. Germline CDR1 MNHEY, CDR2 SMNVEV (reference sequence). The DNA of the CDR3 is TGTGCCAGCAGTCCGACACCTAGACAGGGGGCTATCTACGAGCAGTACTTC. Translating gives CASSPTPRQGAIYEQYF.

V and J are TRBV30 and TRBJ2-2; weak D call: TRBD2 (6 bases). The V end lost 3 bases, the J end lost 3 bases, and 8 bases lay between the germline ends. Germline-derived CDR1 and CDR2 are GTSNPN and SVGIG (reference sequence). This CDR3 comprises 13 residues. CDR3 bases: TGTGCCTGGAGGGGGGGTTACACCGGGGAGCTGTTTTTT. Translated: CAWRGGYTGELFF.

This clone was observed once. V usage is TRBV6-5 and J usage is TRBJ1-1; D might be TRBD1 (6 bases). Trimming stripped 0 bases from V and 6 bases from J, with 11 bases between. The V gene's germline CDR1 is MNHEY and CDR2 SVGAGI. This CDR3 region has 14 residues. Written as DNA, the CDR3 is TGTGCCAGCAGTTACTCGATGGGGGCGGCTGAAGCTTTCTTT. It codes for CASSYSMGAAEAFF.

The gene calls are TRBV7-9 and TRBJ1-4; D not certain. Germline loops: CDR1 SEHNR, CDR2 FQNEAQ (reference sequence). This CDR3 is built from 14 residues. The V end lost 8 bases, the J end lost 5 bases, and 15 bases lay between the germline ends. The CDR3 reads CASGLMEGNEKLFF. The CDR3 coding sequence is TGTGCCAGCGGCCTGATGGAGGGAAATGAAAAACTGTTTTTT. Drawing the rest from reference TRBV7-9 and TRBJ1-4, the complete variable domain is DTGVSQNPRHKITKRGQNVTFRCDPISEHNRLYWYRQTLGQGPEFLTYFQNEAQLEKSRLLSDRFSAERPKGSFSTLEIQRTEQGDSAMYLCASGLMEGNEKLFFGSGTQLSVL.

The genes are TRBV2 and TRBJ2-3; D ambiguous. The germline V gene has CDR1 SNHLY and CDR2 FYNNEI. Trimming stripped 3 bases from V and 0 bases from J, with 10 bases between. The CDR3 totals 15 residues. The CDR3 DNA reads as TGTGCCAGCAGTGAGTTCATGGCCAGCACAGATACGCAGTATTTT. It specifies CASSEFMASTDTQYF.

There are a few counts of this clone. The V call is TRBV23-1, the J call TRBJ2-7; TRBD2 matches at 16 bases. TRBV23-1 is an open reading frame, and its role is uncertain. V dropped 0 bases and J dropped 7; count of bases not matched to a gene: 9. The CDR3 consists of 18 residues. Here the CDR3 reads CASSQSFGTSGRGSEQYF. DNA for the CDR3: TGCGCCAGCAGTCAATCCTTTGGGACTAGCGGGAGGGGGTCGGAGCAGTACTTC.